Listed here are 7 T cell receptor beta chains from one sample, sequenced in a study of identical twins. TCRdb reprocessed the 5' RACE reads via MiXCR and lists one record per CDR3 protein. Of around 450,000 distinct CDR3 sequences in the sample, 12% to 15% were seen once. The data also belong to a second study, concerning yellow fever vaccine responses in identical twins.

Input material: CD4+ T cells sorted from blood. Receptor source: a woman under 30 in good health.

The J gene is TRBJ2-5, the V gene TRBV4-1, with 7 bases fitting TRBD1. CDR3 length: 15 amino acids. The J segment lost 2 bases and the V segment lost 4 bases, leaving 7 bases of the junction unmatched. CDR1 is MGHRA and CDR2 is YSYEKL in the germline V gene. The CDR3 DNA reads as TGCGCCAGCAGCCGGTTCCGGGACAGTCAAGAGACCCAGTACTTC. It translates to CASSRFRDSQETQYF.

The chain employs TRBV3-1 and TRBJ2-7, with 11 positions matching TRBD2. This CDR3 is built from 15 residues. Losses at the gene ends were 3 bases for V and 1 base for J; bases not matched to a gene: 2. Germline CDR1 and CDR2: LGHDT and YNNKEL (reference sequence). CDR3 amino acids: CASSQRTSGSYEQYF. CDR3 in DNA: TGTGCCAGCAGCCAGCGGACTAGCGGGTCCTACGAGCAGTACTTC.

This rearrangement joins TRBV4-1 to TRBJ1-1; TRBD1 agrees at 7 bases. The V segment lost 7 bases and the J segment 1 base; nucleotides outside the gene matches: 9. This CDR3 has 15 residues. Germline V gives CDR1 MGHRA, CDR2 YSYEKL. CDR3 DNA sequence: TGCGCCAGCAAACTCACCTGGACAGGGAACACTGAAGCTTTCTTT. It codes for CASKLTWTGNTEAFF.

The chain combines TRBV6-1 with TRBJ1-5, with 7 positions matching TRBD1. CDR3 length equals 15 residues. The V gene's germline CDR1 is MNHNS and CDR2 SASEGT. V gave up 4 bases and J gave up 4 bases; unmatched junction bases: 7. DNA for the CDR3: TGTGCCAGCAGTGGTCAGGGGGGATTGAATCAGCCCCAGCATTTT. Its protein product is CASSGQGGLNQPQHF.

This chain links TRBV7-8 with TRBJ2-2; D remains unclear. V was cut by 5 bases and J by 6 bases, with 10 bases left in between. The length of the CDR3 is 13 residues. Germline lookup yields CDR1 SGHVS and CDR2 FQNEAQ. In DNA form, the CDR3 reads TGTGCCAGCAGCCCTGATACTGCCGGGGAGCTGTTTTTT. Protein: CASSPDTAGELFF.

The sample holds a few counts of this clonotype. V is TRBV12-3 or TRBV12-4 and J is TRBJ1-1; D unresolved. The V end was cut by 0 bases, the J end by 5 bases, with 10 bases between. The CDR3 runs 14 residues. The CDR3 is CASSLAGVRTEAFF. The CDR3 DNA follows: TGTGCCAGCAGTTTAGCCGGGGTTCGGACTGAAGCTTTCTTT.

This clonotype has a handful of counts. The V and J genes are TRBV29-1 and TRBJ1-1; 10 bases align to TRBD1. The CDR3 spans 12 residues. Germline values: CDR1 SQVTM, CDR2 ANQGSEA. In nucleotides, the CDR3 is TGCAGTGCGGGACAGGGGATCTTTCGGGCTTTCTTT. Encoded protein: CSAGQGIFRAFF. The full variable domain, completed using reference TRBV29-1 and TRBJ1-1, is SAVISQKPSRDICQRGTSLTIQCQVDSQVTMMFWYRQQPGQSLTLIATANQGSEATYESGFVIDKFPISRPNLTFSTLTVSNMSPEDSSIYLCSAGQGIFRAFFGQGTRLTVV.